The 14 T cell receptor beta chains below all came from one sample that was sequenced in a study of T-cell memory formation after mild COVID-19 (dated by TCRdb to 2020 to 2022). Libraries were constructed by 5' RACE. TCRdb records Illumina NovaSeq 6000 as the sequencer. TCRdb ran its own pipeline on the public reads, namely fastp trimming at Q25 and MiXCR clone calling, and kept in-frame beta chains. Under each unique CDR3 protein, matching rows form one entry showing the most common genes and DNA. This sample has about 4,300 distinct CDR3 sequences in its table, and 15% to 20% of those were observed once. The top ten constitute 2.1% of the sample. The sample was PBMCs or a T cell subset sorted from them (not recorded which). The source is an adult who had mild COVID-19 (a few samples of this study predate the infection). The sample titles of this study are shuffled in the database, so cell type and time point are left out.

By frequency in the sample, this clonotype is medium-sized. The chain combines TRBV7-9 with TRBJ1-6; 8 nucleotides align to TRBD1. The trim removed 5 bases at V and 7 bases at J, leaving 1 base unmatched. The V gene's germline CDR1 is SEHNR and CDR2 FQNEAQ (reference sequence). The CDR3 is 13 amino acids. The CDR3 DNA reads TGTGCCAGCAGCCGACAGGGGAATTCACCCCTCCACTTT. It encodes CASSRQGNSPLHF.

In its sample, this clonotype is medium-sized. V is TRBV10-3 and J is TRBJ1-5; unclear D gene. This CDR3 is 16 amino acids long. Looked up from germline, CDR1 is ENHRY and CDR2 is SYGVKD. V was pared by 0 bases and J by 0 bases, with 9 bases between. CDR3 sequence reads: CAISESPGDSNQPQHF. CDR3 sequence (DNA): TGTGCCATCAGTGAGTCGCCAGGAGATAGCAATCAGCCCCAGCATTTT.

Judged by abundance, this clonotype is medium-sized. The chain couples TRBV12-3 or TRBV12-4 to TRBJ1-5; possible D gene TRBD1, 5 bases. Trimming shortened V by 6 bases and J by 4 bases, and 13 bases separated the two germline ends. The CDR3 consists of 14 residues. CDR3 sequence reads: CASSPTGRNQPQHF. The CDR3 DNA follows: TGTGCCAGCAGCCCCACGGGACGGAATCAGCCCCAGCATTTT.

Sample share makes this clonotype medium-sized. This chain uses TRBV20-1 with TRBJ2-5, with 14 bases that match TRBD2. CDR3 length: 16 amino acids. Trimming cost V 1 base and J 1 base; bases outside gene matches: 2. Germline V lookup: CDR1 DFQATT, CDR2 SNEGSKA (reference sequence). The CDR3 DNA reads TGCAGTGCTAGAGCCGGACTAGCGGGGGGCCAAGAGACCCAGTACTTC. It yields the protein CSARAGLAGGQETQYF.

By its share, this clonotype is medium-sized. The gene calls are TRBV7-3 and TRBJ1-6; no definite D call. The CDR3 spans 13 residues. Germline V gives CDR1 SGHTA, CDR2 FQGTGA. With 1 base removed from V and 11 bases from J, the gap between germline ends came to 9 bases. The CDR3 DNA sequence: TGTGCCAGCAGCTTAAGTGCCAGTGCACCCCTCCACTTT. Amino acids: CASSLSASAPLHF.

This clonotype is classed as medium-sized. The V gene is TRBV3-1, the J gene TRBJ2-1; D may match TRBD1 or TRBD2 (6 bases each). The V end was cut by 5 bases, the J end by 5 bases, with 16 bases between. CDR3 length: 15 amino acids. From germline, CDR1 is LGHDT and CDR2 YNNKEL (reference sequence). DNA of the CDR3: TGTGCCAGCAGCACACTGAAGGGGGGTAACAATGAGCAGTTCTTC. Amino acids: CASSTLKGGNNEQFF.

By its share, this clonotype is medium-sized. This chain connects TRBV7-9 to TRBJ2-5; a possible D gene is TRBD1 (6 bases). Trimming stripped 5 bases from V and 0 bases from J, with 10 bases between. The CDR3 has 14 amino acids. Germline V lookup: CDR1 SEHNR, CDR2 FQNEAQ (reference sequence). The CDR3 DNA reads TGTGCCAGCAGCGCGTGGACAGACCAAGAGACCCAGTACTTC. Residues: CASSAWTDQETQYF.

This chain uses TRBV6-5 with TRBJ2-7; the D gene is possibly TRBD2 (7 bases). Germline V gene sequence: CDR1 MNHEY, CDR2 SVGAGI. The CDR3 is 15 residues long. V lost 5 bases, J lost 7 bases, and 21 bases lay in between. The CDR3 loop is CASSQQGILGREQYF. The CDR3 nucleotides read TGTGCCAGCAGTCAACAGGGAATCCTCGGGAGGGAGCAGTACTTC.

This clonotype counts as medium-sized. The chain combines TRBV5-1 with TRBJ1-3; the D is unclear. V lost 0 bases and J lost 0, with 13 bases in between. The CDR3 totals 17 residues. Germline CDR1 is SGHRS and CDR2 is YFSETQ. In DNA form, the CDR3 reads TGCGCCAGCAGCTTGGAGTTGGGTCCGAGCTCTGGAAACACCATATATTTT. Protein product: CASSLELGPSSGNTIYF.

This clonotype occurred many times. The rearrangement joins TRBV9 to TRBJ2-3, with TRBD2 as a possible D gene (7 bases). The CDR3 has 16 residues. The V gene's germline CDR1 is SGDLS and CDR2 YYNGEE. V was trimmed by 3 bases and J by 0 bases, leaving 14 bases between them. In DNA, the CDR3 is TGTGCCAGCAGCGCTGGGGGGGGGGCGAGCACAGATACGCAGTATTTT. This sequence encodes CASSAGGGASTDTQYF.

In its sample, this clonotype ranks as medium-sized (0.01 to 0.1%). V and J are TRBV4-3 and TRBJ2-3; D is perhaps TRBD2 (5 bases). Germline V gives CDR1 LGHNA, CDR2 YSLEER. Deletions cut 4 bases from V and 3 bases from J, with 14 bases between. This CDR3 is 15 amino acids long. DNA for the CDR3: TGCGCCAGCAGCCTCTCCCGGGGAGTGACAGATACGCAGTATTTT. As protein: CASSLSRGVTDTQYF.

At least ten counts were recorded for this clonotype. The chain is built from TRBV10-2 and TRBJ1-2; D is possibly TRBD1 (5 bases). Deletions cut 6 bases from V and 8 bases from J, with 13 bases between. The CDR3 consists of 12 residues. Germline CDR1 WSHSY, CDR2 SAAADI. The chain's CDR3 is CASSDRGIGYTF. CDR3 bases: TGCGCCAGCAGCGATCGGGGGATAGGCTACACCTTC.

By sample share, this clonotype is medium-sized. The gene calls are TRBV5-5 and TRBJ2-2; D perhaps matches TRBD1 (5 bases). Per germline, CDR1 SGHKS and CDR2 YYEKEE (reference sequence). The V and J ends lost 0 bases and 5 bases respectively, with 11 bases between them. The CDR3 sequence is 15 residues long. The CDR3 nucleotides read TGTGCCAGCAGCTTGGAGGCAGGGTGGACCGGGGAGCTGTTTTTT. It is translated as CASSLEAGWTGELFF.

By its share, this clonotype is medium-sized (0.01 to 0.1%). V is TRBV28 and J is TRBJ1-4; D gene ambiguous. Germline CDR1 reads MDHEN; CDR2 reads SYDVKM. Trimming removed 4 bases from V and 5 bases from J, with 14 bases in between. The CDR3 has 15 residues. The CDR3 spells CASSSPEVINEKLFF. CDR3 DNA sequence: TGTGCCAGCAGTTCGCCGGAGGTCATCAATGAAAAACTGTTTTTT.